The next 5 T cell receptor beta chains were all read from a single sample in a study of T cells after yellow fever vaccination (dated 2019 in TCRdb). The sample's treatment or condition label is to be understood as: live attenuated yellow fever vaccine strain. Library prep was done by 5' RACE. For sequencing, an Illumina NovaSeq 6000 was employed. The raw public data were reprocessed by TCRdb itself: fastp quality trimming at Q25, MiXCR clonotype calling, in-frame beta chains only. For every CDR3 protein sequence, its rows merge into one entry that carries the most common genes and DNA. In all, the sample holds some 250,000 distinct CDR3 sequences, and about 3.9% of those were seen once. The ten largest clones add up to 15% to 20% of the sample. Sequenced material: PBMCs, taken 15 days after the yellow fever booster vaccination. The receptors shown here come from a man aged 18 to 30 who received the YFV17D yellow fever vaccine.

This clonotype came up a few times. This sequence joins TRBV5-1 and TRBJ2-5, with a weak D call TRBD2 (7 bases). V dropped 7 bases and J dropped 5 bases, with 21 bases sitting between them. This CDR3 is 15 amino acids long. Germline values: CDR1 SGHRS, CDR2 YFSETQ. CDR3 sequence (DNA): TGCGCCAGCCACCTCAGGGGAGGGCCGGGGGAGACCCAGTACTTC. Residues: CASHLRGGPGETQYF.

This clonotype appeared many times. The chain is built from TRBV19 and TRBJ2-2; D might be TRBD2 (5 bases). The V and J ends lost 5 bases and 3 bases respectively, with 10 bases between them. Germline CDR1 LNHDA, CDR2 SQIVND (reference sequence). This CDR3 contains 14 residues. CDR3 coding DNA: TGTGCCAGTAGTTCGCCCGGGGACACCGGGGAGCTGTTTTTT. Translating it yields CASSSPGDTGELFF.

Many counts were recorded for this clonotype. This chain uses TRBV24-1 with TRBJ2-1; maybe TRBD1 (6 bases). V was trimmed by 11 bases and J by 0 bases, leaving 13 bases between them. This CDR3 contains 14 residues. The germline V gene has CDR1 KGHDR and CDR2 SFDVKD. CDR3 bases: TGTGCCATCGGGGAAGGGGGCTCCTACAATGAGCAGTTCTTC. Translation: CAIGEGGSYNEQFF.

This clonotype showed up many times. J is TRBJ1-4 and V is TRBV11-2; 9 bases agree with TRBD1. Unmatched junction bases numbered 5, after V lost 5 bases and J lost 7 bases. Germline V lookup: CDR1 SGHAT, CDR2 FQNNGV. The CDR3 sequence is 14 residues long. This chain's CDR3 is CASSVTGGGEKLFF. CDR3 coding DNA: TGTGCCAGCAGCGTAACAGGGGGCGGTGAAAAACTGTTTTTT. The entire variable domain, with the rest obtained from reference TRBV11-2 and TRBJ1-4, is as follows: EAGVAQSPRYKIIEKRQSVAFWCNPISGHATLYWYQQILGQGPKLLIQFQNNGVVDDSQLPKDRFSAERLKGVDSTLKIQPAKLEDSAVYLCASSVTGGGEKLFFGSGTQLSVL.

This clonotype was detected many times. The genes are TRBV7-2 and TRBJ2-2; weak D call: TRBD1 (6 bases). V lost 2 bases and J 4 bases, leaving 17 bases between the germline ends. CDR1 SGHTA and CDR2 FQGNSA come from the germline V gene. The CDR3 is made up of 17 amino acids. CDR3 in DNA: TGTGCCAGCAGCTTATTGTTGACAGGAAGGGCCACCGGGGAGCTGTTTTTT. This gives the protein CASSLLLTGRATGELFF.